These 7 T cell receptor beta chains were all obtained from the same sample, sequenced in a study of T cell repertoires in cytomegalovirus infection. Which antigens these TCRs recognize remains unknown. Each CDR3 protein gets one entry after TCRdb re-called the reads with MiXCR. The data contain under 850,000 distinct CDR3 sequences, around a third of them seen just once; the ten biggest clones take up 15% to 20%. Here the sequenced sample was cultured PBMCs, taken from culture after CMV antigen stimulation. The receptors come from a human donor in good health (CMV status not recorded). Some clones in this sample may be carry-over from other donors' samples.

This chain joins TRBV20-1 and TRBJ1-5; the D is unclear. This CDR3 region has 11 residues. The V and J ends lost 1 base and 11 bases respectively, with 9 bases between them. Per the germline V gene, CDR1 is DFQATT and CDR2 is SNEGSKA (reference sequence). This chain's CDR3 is CSARGTGAQHF. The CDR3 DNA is TGCAGTGCTAGAGGGACCGGGGCCCAGCATTTT.

In DNA, the CDR3 is TGTGCCAGCAGCCAAGTAGGGCAGGCAGGGTACGAGCAGTACTTC. It translates to CASSQVGQAGYEQYF. The rearrangement links TRBV4-2 to TRBJ2-7, with D maybe TRBD1 (5 bases). The germline V gene encodes CDR1 LGHNA and CDR2 YNFKEQ. Between the trimmed V and J ends, which lost 1 base and 4 bases, there was a span of 14 bases. The CDR3 has 15 residues.

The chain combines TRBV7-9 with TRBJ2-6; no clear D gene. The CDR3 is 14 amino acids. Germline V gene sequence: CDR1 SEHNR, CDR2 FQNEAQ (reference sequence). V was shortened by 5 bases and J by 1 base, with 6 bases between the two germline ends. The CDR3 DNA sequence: TGTGCCAGCAGCCCCAAGTCTGGGGCCAACGTCCTGACTTTC. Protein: CASSPKSGANVLTF.

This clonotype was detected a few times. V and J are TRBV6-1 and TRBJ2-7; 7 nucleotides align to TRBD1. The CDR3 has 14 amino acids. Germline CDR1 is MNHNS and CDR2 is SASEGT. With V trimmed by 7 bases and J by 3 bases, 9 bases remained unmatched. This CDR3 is CASTLRQGVYEQYF. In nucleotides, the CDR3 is TGTGCCAGCACTCTTAGACAGGGTGTCTACGAGCAGTACTTC.

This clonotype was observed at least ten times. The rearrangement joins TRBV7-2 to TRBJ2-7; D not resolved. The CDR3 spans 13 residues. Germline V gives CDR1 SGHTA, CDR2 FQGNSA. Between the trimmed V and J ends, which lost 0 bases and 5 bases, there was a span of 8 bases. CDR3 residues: CASSLAREDEQYF. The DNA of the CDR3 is TGTGCCAGCAGCTTAGCGCGAGAGGACGAGCAGTACTTC. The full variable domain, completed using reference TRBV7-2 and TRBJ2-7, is GAGVSQSPSNKVTEKGKDVELRCDPISGHTALYWYRQSLGQGLEFLIYFQGNSAPDKSGLPSDRFSAERTGGSVSTLTIQRTQQEDSAVYLCASSLAREDEQYFGPGTRLTVT.

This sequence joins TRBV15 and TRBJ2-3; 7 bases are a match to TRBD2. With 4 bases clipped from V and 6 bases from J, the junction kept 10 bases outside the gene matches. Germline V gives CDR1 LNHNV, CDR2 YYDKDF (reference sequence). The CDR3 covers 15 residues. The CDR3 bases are TGTGCCACCAGCACCCGGACTAGTTTGTCCGATACGCAGTATTTT. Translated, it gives CATSTRTSLSDTQYF.

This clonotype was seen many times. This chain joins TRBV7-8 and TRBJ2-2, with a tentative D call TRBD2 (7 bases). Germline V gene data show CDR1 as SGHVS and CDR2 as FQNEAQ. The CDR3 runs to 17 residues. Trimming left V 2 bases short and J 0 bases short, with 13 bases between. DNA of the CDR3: TGTGCCAGCAGCTTATCTGGGGGGGGCCCGAACACCGGGGAGCTGTTTTTT. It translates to CASSLSGGGPNTGELFF. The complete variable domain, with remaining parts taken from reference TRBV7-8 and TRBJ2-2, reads GAGVSQSPRYKVAKRGQDVALRCDPISGHVSLFWYQQALGQGPEFLTYFQNEAQLDKSGLPSDRFFAERPEGSVSTLKIQRTQQEDSAVYLCASSLSGGGPNTGELFFGEGSRLTVL.